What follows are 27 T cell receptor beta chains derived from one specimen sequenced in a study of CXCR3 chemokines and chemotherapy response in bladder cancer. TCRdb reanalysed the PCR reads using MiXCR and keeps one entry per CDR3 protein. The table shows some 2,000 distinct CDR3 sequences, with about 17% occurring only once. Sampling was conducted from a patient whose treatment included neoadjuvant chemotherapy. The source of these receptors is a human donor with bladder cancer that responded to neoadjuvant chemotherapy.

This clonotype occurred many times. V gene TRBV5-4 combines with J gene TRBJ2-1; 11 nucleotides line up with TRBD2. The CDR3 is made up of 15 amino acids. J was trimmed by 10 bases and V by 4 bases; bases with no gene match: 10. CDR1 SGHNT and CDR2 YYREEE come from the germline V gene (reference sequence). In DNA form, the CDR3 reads TGTGCCAGCAGCGTCGGGACTAGCGGCGCGGGGGAGCAGTTCTTC. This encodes CASSVGTSGAGEQFF.

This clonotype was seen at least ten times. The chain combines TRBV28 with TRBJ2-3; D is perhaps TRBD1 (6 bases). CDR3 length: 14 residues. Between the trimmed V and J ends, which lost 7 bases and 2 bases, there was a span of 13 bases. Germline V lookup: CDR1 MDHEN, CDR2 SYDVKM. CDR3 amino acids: CASTPRGYTDTQYF. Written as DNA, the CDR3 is TGTGCCAGCACTCCTAGGGGGTACACAGATACGCAGTATTTT. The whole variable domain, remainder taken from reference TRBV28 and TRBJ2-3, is DVKVTQSSRYLVKRTGEKVFLECVQDMDHENMFWYRQDPGLGLRLIYFSYDVKMKEKGDIPEGYSVSREKKERFSLILESASTNQTSMYLCASTPRGYTDTQYFGPGTRLTVL.

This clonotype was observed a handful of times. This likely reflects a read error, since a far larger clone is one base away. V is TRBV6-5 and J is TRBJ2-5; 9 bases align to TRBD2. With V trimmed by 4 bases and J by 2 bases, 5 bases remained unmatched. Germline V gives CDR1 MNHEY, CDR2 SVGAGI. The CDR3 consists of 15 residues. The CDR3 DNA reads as TGTGCCAGCAGTTCCCCGACTAGCGGACAAGAGACCCAGTACTTC. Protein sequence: CASSSPTSGQETQYF.

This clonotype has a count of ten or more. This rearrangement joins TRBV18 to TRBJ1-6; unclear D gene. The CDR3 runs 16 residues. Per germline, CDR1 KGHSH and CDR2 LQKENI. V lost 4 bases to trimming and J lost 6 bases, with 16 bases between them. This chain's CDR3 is CASSQKTGFRNSPLHF. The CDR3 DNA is TGTGCCAGCTCACAGAAGACCGGGTTTCGTAATTCACCCCTCCACTTT.

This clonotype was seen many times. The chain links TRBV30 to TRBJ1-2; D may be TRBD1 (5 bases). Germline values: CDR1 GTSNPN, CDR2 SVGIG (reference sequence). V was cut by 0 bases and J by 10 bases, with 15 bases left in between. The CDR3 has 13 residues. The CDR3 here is CAWSVRGDLPYTF. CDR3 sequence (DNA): TGTGCCTGGAGTGTACGAGGGGATCTCCCCTACACCTTC.

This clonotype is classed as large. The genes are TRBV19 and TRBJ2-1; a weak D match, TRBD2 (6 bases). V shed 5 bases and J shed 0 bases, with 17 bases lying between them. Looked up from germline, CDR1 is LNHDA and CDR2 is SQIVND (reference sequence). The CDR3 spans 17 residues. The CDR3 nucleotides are TGTGCCAGTAGTCCCCCTCGCGGGGAGAGCTCCTACAATGAGCAGTTCTTC. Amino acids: CASSPPRGESSYNEQFF.

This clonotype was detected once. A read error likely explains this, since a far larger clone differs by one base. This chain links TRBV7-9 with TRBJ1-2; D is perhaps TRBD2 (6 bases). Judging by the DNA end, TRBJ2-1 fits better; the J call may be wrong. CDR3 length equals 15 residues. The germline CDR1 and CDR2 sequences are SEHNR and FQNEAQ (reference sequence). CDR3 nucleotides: TGTGCCAGCAGCCCTACTAGCACCACCTACAATGAGCAGTTCTTC. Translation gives CASSPTSTTYNEQFF.

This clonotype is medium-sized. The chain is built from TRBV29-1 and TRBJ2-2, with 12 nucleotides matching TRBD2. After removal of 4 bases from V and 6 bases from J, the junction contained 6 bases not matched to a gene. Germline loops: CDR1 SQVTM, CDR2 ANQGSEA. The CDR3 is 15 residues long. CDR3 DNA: TGCAGCGTTGCGGCTAGCGGGAGGGCCCCCGGGGAGCTGTTTTTT. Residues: CSVAASGRAPGELFF.

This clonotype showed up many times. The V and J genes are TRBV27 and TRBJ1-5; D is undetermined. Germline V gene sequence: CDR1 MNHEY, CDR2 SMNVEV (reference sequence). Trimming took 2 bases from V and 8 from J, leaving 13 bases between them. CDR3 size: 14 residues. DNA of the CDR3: TGTGCCAGCAGTTTAGGCCAGGCCGGGGAGCCCCAGCATTTT. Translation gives CASSLGQAGEPQHF.

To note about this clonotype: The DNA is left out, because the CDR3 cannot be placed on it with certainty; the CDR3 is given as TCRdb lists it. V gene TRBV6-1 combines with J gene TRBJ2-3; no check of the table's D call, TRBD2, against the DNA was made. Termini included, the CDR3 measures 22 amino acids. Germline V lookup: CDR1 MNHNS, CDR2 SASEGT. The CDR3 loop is CASTRLAGNQETQYFGPGTQYF.

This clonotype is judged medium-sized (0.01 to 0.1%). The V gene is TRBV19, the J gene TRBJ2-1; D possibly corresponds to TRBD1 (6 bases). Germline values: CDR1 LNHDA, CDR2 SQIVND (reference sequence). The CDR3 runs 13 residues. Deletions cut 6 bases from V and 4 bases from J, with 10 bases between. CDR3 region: CASSRQEYNEQFF. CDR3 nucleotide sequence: TGTGCCAGTAGCAGACAGGAATACAATGAGCAGTTCTTC.

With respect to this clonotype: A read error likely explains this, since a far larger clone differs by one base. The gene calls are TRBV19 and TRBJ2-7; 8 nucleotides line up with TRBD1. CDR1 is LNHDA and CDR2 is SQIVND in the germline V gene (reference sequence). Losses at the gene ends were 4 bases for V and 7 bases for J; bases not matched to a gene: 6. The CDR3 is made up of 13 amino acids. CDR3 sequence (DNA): TGTGCCAGTAGTACCTCAGGGGGCAATGAGCAGTACTTC. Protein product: CASSTSGGNEQYF.

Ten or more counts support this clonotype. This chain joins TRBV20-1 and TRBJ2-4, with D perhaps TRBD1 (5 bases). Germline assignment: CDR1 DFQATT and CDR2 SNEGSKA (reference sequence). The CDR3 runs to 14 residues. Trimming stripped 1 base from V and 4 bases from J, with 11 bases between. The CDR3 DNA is TGCAGTGCTAGAGTAACAGGCCAAAAAAACATTCAGTACTTC. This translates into CSARVTGQKNIQYF.

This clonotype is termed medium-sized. This CDR3 reads CASRDGSGNTIYF. In DNA form, the CDR3 reads TGTGCCAGCAGAGACGGCTCTGGAAACACCATATATTTT. The chain recombines TRBV6-6 with TRBJ1-3; D is unclear. The CDR3 has 13 residues. Germline assignment: CDR1 MNHNY and CDR2 SVGAGI (reference sequence). V was shortened by 6 bases and J by 0 bases, with 6 bases between the two germline ends.

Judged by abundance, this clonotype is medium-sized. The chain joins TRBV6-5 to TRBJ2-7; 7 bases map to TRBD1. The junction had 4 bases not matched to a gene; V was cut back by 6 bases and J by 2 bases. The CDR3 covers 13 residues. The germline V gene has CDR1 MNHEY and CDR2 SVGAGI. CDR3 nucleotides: TGTGCCAGCAGGCCCGGGACAGCCTACGAGCAGTACTTC. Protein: CASRPGTAYEQYF.

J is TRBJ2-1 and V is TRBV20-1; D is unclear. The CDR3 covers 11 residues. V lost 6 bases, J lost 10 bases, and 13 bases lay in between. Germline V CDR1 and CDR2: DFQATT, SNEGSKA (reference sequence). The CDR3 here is CSAKGLREQFF. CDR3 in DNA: TGCAGTGCCAAGGGCCTAAGAGAGCAGTTCTTC.

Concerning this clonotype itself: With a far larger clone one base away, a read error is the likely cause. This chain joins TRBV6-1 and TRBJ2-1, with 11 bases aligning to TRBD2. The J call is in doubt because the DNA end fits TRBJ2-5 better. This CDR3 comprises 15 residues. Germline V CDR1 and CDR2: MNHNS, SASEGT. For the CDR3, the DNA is TGTGCCAGCACCCGACTAGCGGGAATCCAAGAGACCCAGTACTTC. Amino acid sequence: CASTRLAGIQETQYF.

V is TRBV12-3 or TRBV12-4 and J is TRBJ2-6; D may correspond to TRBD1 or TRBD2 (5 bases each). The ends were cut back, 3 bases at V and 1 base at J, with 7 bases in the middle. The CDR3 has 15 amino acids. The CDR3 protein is CASSFGGSGANVLTF. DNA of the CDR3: TGTGCCAGCAGTTTTGGGGGTTCTGGGGCCAACGTCCTGACTTTC.

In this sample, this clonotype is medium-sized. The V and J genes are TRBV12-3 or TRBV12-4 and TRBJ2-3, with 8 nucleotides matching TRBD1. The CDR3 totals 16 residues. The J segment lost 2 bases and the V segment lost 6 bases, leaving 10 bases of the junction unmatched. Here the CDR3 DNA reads TGTGCCAGCAGGGCGGACGGACAGGGAACCACAGATACGCAGTATTTT. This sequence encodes CASRADGQGTTDTQYF.

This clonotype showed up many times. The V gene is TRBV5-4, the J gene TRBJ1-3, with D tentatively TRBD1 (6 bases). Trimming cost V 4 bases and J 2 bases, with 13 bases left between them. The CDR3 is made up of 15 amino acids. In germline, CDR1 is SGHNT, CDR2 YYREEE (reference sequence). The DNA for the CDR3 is TGTGCCAGCAGCGGAGAAACAGGGACTGGAAACACCATATATTTT. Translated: CASSGETGTGNTIYF.

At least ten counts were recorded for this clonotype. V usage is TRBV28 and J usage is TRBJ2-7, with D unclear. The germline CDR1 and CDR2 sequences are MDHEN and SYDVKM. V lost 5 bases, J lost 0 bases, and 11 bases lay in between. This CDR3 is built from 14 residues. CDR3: CASSESAPSYEQYF. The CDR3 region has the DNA TGTGCCAGCAGTGAGAGCGCGCCCTCCTACGAGCAGTACTTC. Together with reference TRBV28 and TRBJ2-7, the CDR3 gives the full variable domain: DVKVTQSSRYLVKRTGEKVFLECVQDMDHENMFWYRQDPGLGLRLIYFSYDVKMKEKGDIPEGYSVSREKKERFSLILESASTNQTSMYLCASSESAPSYEQYFGPGTRLTVT.

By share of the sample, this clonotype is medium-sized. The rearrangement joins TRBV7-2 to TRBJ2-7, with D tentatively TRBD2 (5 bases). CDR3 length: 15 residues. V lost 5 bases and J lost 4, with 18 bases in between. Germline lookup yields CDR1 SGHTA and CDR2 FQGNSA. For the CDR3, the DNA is TGTGCCAGCAGCCCCCAACTGGGTTCGGGGTACGAGCAGTACTTC. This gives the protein CASSPQLGSGYEQYF.

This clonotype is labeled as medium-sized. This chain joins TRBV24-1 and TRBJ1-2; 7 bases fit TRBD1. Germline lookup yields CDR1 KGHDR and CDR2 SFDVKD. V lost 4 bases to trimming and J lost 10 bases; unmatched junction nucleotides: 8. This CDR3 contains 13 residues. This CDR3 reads CATSDPLDRDYTF. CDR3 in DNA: TGTGCCACCAGTGACCCACTCGACAGGGACTACACCTTC.

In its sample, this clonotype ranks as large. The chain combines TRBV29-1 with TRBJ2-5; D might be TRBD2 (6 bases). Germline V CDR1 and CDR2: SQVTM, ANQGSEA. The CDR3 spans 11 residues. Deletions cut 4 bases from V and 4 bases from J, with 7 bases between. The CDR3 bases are TGCAGCGTTGTCGGGGGAGAGACCCAGTACTTC. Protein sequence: CSVVGGETQYF.

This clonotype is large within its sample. The CDR3 DNA is TGTGCCAGTAGTCACAGGACGAACACTGAAGCTTTCTTT. This translates into CASSHRTNTEAFF. This chain links TRBV19 with TRBJ1-1; a weak D match, TRBD1 (5 bases). Germline-derived CDR1 and CDR2 are LNHDA and SQIVND (reference sequence). CDR3 length equals 13 residues. The V gene lost 5 bases and the J gene lost 1 base, with 8 bases spanning the gap.

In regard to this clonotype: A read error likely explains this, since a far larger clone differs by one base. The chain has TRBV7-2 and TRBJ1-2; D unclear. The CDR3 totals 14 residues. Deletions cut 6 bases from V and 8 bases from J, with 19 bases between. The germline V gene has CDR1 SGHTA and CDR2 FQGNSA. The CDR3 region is CASSEDVGRNGYTF. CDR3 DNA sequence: TGTGCCAGCAGTGAAGATGTAGGGCGCAACGGCTACACCTTC.

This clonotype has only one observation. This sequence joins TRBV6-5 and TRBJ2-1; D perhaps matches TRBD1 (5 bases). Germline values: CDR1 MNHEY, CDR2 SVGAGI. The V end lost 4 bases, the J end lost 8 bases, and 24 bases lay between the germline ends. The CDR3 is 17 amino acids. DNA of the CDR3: TGTGCCAGCAGTTCCCCGAGTACGATGGGGCGGATGGATGAGCAGTTCTTC. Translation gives CASSSPSTMGRMDEQFF.